The clone carrying this T cell receptor (beta chain) has a handful of counts. The record originates from a study of blood T cell repertoires in COVID-19. As handled by the study authors: Estimation of nucleated cell counts was performed using reference gene primer amplification. Here immunoSEQ multiplex PCR was the method, and the copy in TCRdb shows in-frame clones only, minus some. Clonal size and the V and J genes are those of that table, whereas D and trimming came from the DNA. The sample contains nearly 250,000 clones, more than 80% of which appear only once. Per the germline V gene, CDR1 is SGHDT and CDR2 is YYEEEE. The CDR3 sequence is 14 residues long. The germline V and J ends were trimmed by 4 bases and 3 bases, with 13 bases remaining between them. Recruits, aged about 18 to 90 years, lived in around 24 US areas.

The receptor was isolated from a man between 45 and 60 years old who had been exposed to COVID-19. V is TRBV5-6 and J is TRBJ1-2; possibly TRBD1 for D (6 bases). What was sequenced was PBMCs or T cells enriched from blood (not recorded which). CDR3 DNA sequence: TGTGCCAGCAGCGGGCACAGGGTTGACTATGGCTACACCTTC. Protein sequence: CASSGHRVDYGYTF.